These 2 T cell receptor beta chains were all obtained from the same sample, sequenced in a study of T cell repertoires in cytomegalovirus infection. MiXCR was run by TCRdb on the reads, yielding one entry per CDR3 protein. The sample lists 150,000 to 200,000 distinct CDR3 sequences; 15% to 20% were seen once. Material for sequencing was CD8+ T cells from PBMCs. These receptors all stem from a human donor in good health (CMV status not recorded). Some clones in this sample may be carry-over from other donors' samples.

The chain recombines TRBV4-1 with TRBJ1-2, with D unresolved. The CDR3 length is 13 residues. Trimming took off 1 base at V and 7 bases at J, with 10 bases between the two ends. Per the germline V gene, CDR1 is MGHRA and CDR2 is YSYEKL. The CDR3 region has the DNA TGCGCCAGCAGCCAAGGGCCCTCACGTGGCTACACCTTC. Its translation: CASSQGPSRGYTF.

This clonotype appeared a few times. CDR3 protein: CSAGTGGLNEQFF. CDR3 sequence (DNA): TGCAGTGCGGGGACAGGGGGCCTGAATGAGCAGTTCTTC. This chain connects TRBV20-1 to TRBJ2-1; TRBD1 agrees at 12 bases. With V trimmed by 6 bases and J by 7 bases, 4 bases remained unmatched. In germline, CDR1 is DFQATT, CDR2 SNEGSKA (reference sequence). This CDR3 region has 13 residues.